This T cell receptor beta chain emerged from a study of T-cell memory formation after mild COVID-19. Study results and limitations: Clones shrinking from day 15 to 85 showed even CD4/CD8 mixes; later expanders tilted CD4+. The CD4+ clones that contracted clustered mainly within CM and EM, and the CD8+ clones concentrated in EMRA. There was no confirmation that second-wave clones peaking on day 37 were SARS-CoV-2 specific.

This clonotype has more than one count but fewer than ten. Its antigen is undetermined. The authors produced TCR alpha and TCR beta cDNA libraries with sample barcodes and UMIs by 5'RACE using constant-segment primers. TCRdb re-called the 5' RACE reads with MiXCR, one entry per CDR3 protein. The repertoire has 450,000 to 650,000 distinct CDR3 sequences, roughly 20% of them found once; the top ten carry around an eighth. The V gene lost 4 bases and the J gene lost 6 bases, with 11 bases spanning the gap. The CDR3 totals 13 residues. Germline CDR1 reads PRHDT; CDR2 reads FYEKMQ (reference sequence). This receptor was obtained from an adult woman who had mild COVID-19 (a few samples of this study predate the infection). Cell type and time point are not known. The chain joins TRBV13 to TRBJ2-3; D not resolved. What was sequenced was PBMCs or a T cell subset sorted from them (not recorded which). The CDR3 here is CASSSTTRDTQYF. CDR3 bases: TGTGCCAGCAGCTCAACGACACGGGATACGCAGTATTTT.